This TCR beta chain comes out of a study of PD-1 blockade in classical Hodgkin lymphoma. Findings and limits, study-wide: It was among complete responders that baseline diversity resembled that of newly diagnosed patients. Patients starting nivolumab under 1 year after ASCT were excluded.

As to this clone: Its antigen remains unidentified.

With no exception, relapse followed autologous stem cell transplantation in all patients, and brentuximab vedotin exposure varied. Method: immunoSEQ multiplex PCR; TCRdb's copy keeps in-frame clones and lacks some. Of 66,000 or so clones in the sample, 70% to 75% are singletons; the top ten hold about 9.8%. Between the trimmed V and J ends, which lost 1 base and 5 bases, there was a span of 11 bases. Germline CDR1 SGHVS, CDR2 FQNEAQ. The CDR3 is 14 residues long. This receptor was taken from a human donor with classical Hodgkin lymphoma. Material: peripheral blood mononuclear cells (PBMCs), obtained before the second cycle of nivolumab. The chain joins TRBV7-8 to TRBJ1-1; weak D call: TRBD1 (5 bases). In DNA, the CDR3 is TGTGCCAGCAGCTTAGACTGGGGGGGAACTGAAGCTTTCTTT. As protein: CASSLDWGGTEAFF.